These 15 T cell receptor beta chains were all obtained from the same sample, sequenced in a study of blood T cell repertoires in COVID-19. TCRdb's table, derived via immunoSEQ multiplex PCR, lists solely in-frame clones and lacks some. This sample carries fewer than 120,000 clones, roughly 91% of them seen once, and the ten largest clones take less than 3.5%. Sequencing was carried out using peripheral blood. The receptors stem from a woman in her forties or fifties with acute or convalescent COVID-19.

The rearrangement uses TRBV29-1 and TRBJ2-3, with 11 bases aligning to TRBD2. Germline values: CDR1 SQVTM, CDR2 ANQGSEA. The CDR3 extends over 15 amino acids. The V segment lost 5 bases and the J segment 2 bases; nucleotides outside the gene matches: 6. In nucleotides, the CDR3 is TGCAGCGTTCCGGCTAGCGGGAGGTACACAGATACGCAGTATTTT. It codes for CSVPASGRYTDTQYF.

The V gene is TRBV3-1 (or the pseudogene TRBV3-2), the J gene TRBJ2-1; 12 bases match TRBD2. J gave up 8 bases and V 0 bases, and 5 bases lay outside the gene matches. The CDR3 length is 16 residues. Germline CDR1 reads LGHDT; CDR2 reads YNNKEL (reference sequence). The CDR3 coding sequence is TGTGCCAGCAGCCAAGAAGGGCTAGCGGGAGGGGATGAGCAGTTCTTC. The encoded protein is CASSQEGLAGGDEQFF.

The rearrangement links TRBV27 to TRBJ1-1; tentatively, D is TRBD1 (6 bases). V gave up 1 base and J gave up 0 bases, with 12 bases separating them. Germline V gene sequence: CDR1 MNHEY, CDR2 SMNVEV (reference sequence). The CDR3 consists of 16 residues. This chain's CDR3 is CASSLWGPKLNTEAFF. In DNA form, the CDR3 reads TGTGCCAGCAGTTTATGGGGGCCCAAGCTGAACACTGAAGCTTTCTTT.

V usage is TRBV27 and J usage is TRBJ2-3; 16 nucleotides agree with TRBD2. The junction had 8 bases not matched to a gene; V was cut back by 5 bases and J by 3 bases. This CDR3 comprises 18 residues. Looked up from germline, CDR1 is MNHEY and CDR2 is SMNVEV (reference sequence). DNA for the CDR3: TGTGCCAGCAGTCCGGCGGGACTAGCGGGAGGGCCGACAGATACGCAGTATTTT. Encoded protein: CASSPAGLAGGPTDTQYF.

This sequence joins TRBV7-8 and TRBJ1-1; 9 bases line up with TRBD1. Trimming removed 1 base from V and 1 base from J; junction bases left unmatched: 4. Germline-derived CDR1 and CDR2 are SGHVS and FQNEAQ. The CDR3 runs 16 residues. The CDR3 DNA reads TGTGCCAGCAGCTTAGGTGGACAGGGGTGGAACACTGAAGCTTTCTTT. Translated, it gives CASSLGGQGWNTEAFF.

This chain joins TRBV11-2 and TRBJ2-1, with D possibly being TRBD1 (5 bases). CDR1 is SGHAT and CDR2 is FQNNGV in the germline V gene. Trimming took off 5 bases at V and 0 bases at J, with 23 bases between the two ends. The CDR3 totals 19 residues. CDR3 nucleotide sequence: TGTGCCAGCAGCCCCGCAAGGGGCCTTTCGCCAAGCTCCTACAATGAGCAGTTCTTC. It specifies CASSPARGLSPSSYNEQFF. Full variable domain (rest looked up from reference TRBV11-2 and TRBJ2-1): EAGVAQSPRYKIIEKRQSVAFWCNPISGHATLYWYQQILGQGPKLLIQFQNNGVVDDSQLPKDRFSAERLKGVDSTLKIQPAKLEDSAVYLCASSPARGLSPSSYNEQFFGPGTRLTVL.

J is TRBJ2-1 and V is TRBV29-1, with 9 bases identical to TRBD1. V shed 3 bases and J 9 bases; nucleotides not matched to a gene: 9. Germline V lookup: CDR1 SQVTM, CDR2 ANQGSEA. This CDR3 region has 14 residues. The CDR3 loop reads CSVEGQGSVSEQFF. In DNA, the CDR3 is TGCAGCGTTGAGGGACAGGGTAGTGTCAGTGAGCAGTTCTTC.

CDR3: CASSGGEGEKLFF. DNA for the CDR3: TGTGCCAGCTCAGGGGGCGAAGGGGAAAAACTGTTTTTT. The chain joins TRBV2 to TRBJ1-4, with TRBD1 matching over 8 bases. This CDR3 region has 13 residues. V dropped 8 bases and J dropped 8; count of bases not matched to a gene: 7. Germline values: CDR1 SNHLY, CDR2 FYNNEI.

This CDR3 reads CARPRGTDYEQYF. In nucleotides, the CDR3 is TGTGCCAGGCCCAGGGGGACTGACTACGAGCAGTACTTC. The chain has TRBV12-3 or TRBV12-4 and TRBJ2-7; perhaps TRBD1 as D (7 bases). The V gene lost 9 bases and the J gene lost 3 bases, with 15 bases spanning the gap. The CDR3 is made up of 13 amino acids.

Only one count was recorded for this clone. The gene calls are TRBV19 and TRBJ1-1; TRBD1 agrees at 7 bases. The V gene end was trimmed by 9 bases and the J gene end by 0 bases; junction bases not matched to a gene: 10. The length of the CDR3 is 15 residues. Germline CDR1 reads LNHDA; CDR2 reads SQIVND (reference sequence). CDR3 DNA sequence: TGTGCCAGCTCCTGGACAGGCATCATGAACACTGAAGCTTTCTTT. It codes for CASSWTGIMNTEAFF.

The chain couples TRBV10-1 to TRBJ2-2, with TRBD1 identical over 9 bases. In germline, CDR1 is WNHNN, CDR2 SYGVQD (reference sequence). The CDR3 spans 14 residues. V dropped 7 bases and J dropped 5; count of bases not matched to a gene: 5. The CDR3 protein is CASNNRGQTGELFF. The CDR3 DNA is TGCGCCAGCAATAACAGGGGGCAAACCGGGGAGCTGTTTTTT.

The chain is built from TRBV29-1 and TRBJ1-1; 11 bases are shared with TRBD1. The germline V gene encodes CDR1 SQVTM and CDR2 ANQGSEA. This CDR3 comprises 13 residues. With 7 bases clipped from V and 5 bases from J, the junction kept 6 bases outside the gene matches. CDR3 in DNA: TGCAGCGGGAGGACAGGGGGCAGGACTGAAGCTTTCTTT. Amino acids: CSGRTGGRTEAFF.

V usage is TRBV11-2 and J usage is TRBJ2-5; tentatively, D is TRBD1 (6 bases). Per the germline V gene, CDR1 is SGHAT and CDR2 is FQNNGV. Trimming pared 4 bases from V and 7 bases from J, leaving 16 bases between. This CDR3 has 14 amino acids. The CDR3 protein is CASSSGTTVGTQYF. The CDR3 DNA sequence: TGTGCCAGCAGCTCCGGGACAACCGTCGGGACCCAGTACTTC.

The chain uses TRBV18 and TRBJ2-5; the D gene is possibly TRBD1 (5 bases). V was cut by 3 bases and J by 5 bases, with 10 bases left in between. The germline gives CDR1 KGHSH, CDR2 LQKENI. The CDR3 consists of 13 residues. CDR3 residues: CASSPGARETQYF. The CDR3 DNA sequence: TGTGCCAGCTCACCTGGGGCTAGGGAGACCCAGTACTTC.

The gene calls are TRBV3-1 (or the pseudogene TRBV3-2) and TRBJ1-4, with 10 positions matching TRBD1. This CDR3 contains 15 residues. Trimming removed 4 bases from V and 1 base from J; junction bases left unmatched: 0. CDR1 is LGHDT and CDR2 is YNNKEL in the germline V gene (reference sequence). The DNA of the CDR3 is TGTGCCAGCAGCCGGGACAGGGGAACTAATGAAAAACTGTTTTTT. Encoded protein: CASSRDRGTNEKLFF.